A selection of T cell receptor beta chains follows, all from one sample in a study of blood T cell repertoires in COVID-19. Using immunoSEQ multiplex PCR, the repertoire was profiled, and TCRdb retains in-frame clones only, with some absent. Here the sample spans about 53,000 clones, approximately 87% being singletons. Sequencing was carried out using peripheral blood. The receptors stem from a man aged 45 to 65 with acute or convalescent COVID-19. The CDR3 runs from the conserved cysteine through the conserved F or W. A D gene is named only where the DNA matches it firmly. Where a row states a size, it is once, few, many or the class of an expanded clone; other rows omit it.

J gene: TRBJ2-7; clone size: few; V gene: TRBV28; D gene: .; CDR3 protein: CASSREQAAYEQYF; CDR3 DNA: TGTGCCAGCAGTCGCGAACAGGCCGCCTACGAGCAGTACTTC
J gene: TRBJ2-1; clone size: few; V gene: TRBV28; D gene: .; CDR3 protein: CASKDSWVYNEQFF; CDR3 DNA: TGTGCCAGCAAAGACAGCTGGGTCTACAATGAGCAGTTCTTC
J gene: TRBJ1-5; clone size: .; V gene: TRBV20-1; D gene: TRBD1; CDR3 protein: CSASRTGSNQPQHF; CDR3 DNA: TGCAGTGCTAGTAGGACAGGTAGCAATCAGCCCCAGCATTTT
J gene: TRBJ2-5; clone size: .; V gene: TRBV2; D gene: .; CDR3 protein: CASSRETQYF; CDR3 DNA: TGTGCCAGCAGTCGAGAGACCCAGTACTTC
J gene: TRBJ2-6; clone size: .; V gene: TRBV7-9; D gene: .; CDR3 protein: CASSRSGGESGANVLTF; CDR3 DNA: TGTGCCAGCAGTAGAAGCGGCGGGGAATCTGGGGCCAACGTCCTGACTTTC
J gene: TRBJ1-5; clone size: few; V gene: TRBV24-1; D gene: .; CDR3 protein: CATSLGGDNQPQHF; CDR3 DNA: TGTGCCACCAGTCTCGGGGGAGACAATCAGCCCCAGCATTTT
J gene: TRBJ1-2; clone size: once; V gene: TRBV27; D gene: TRBD1; CDR3 protein: CASSGDRGNYGYTF; CDR3 DNA: TGTGCCAGCAGTGGCGACAGGGGGAACTATGGCTACACCTTC
J gene: TRBJ2-1; clone size: .; V gene: TRBV7-3; D gene: .; CDR3 protein: CASSLTTEYNEQFF; CDR3 DNA: TGTGCCAGCAGCCTCACGACTGAGTACAATGAGCAGTTCTTC
J gene: TRBJ2-7; clone size: once; V gene: TRBV10-3; D gene: TRBD1; CDR3 protein: CAISVRGPNEQYF; CDR3 DNA: TGTGCCATCAGTGTCAGGGGGCCAAACGAGCAGTACTTC
J gene: TRBJ1-3; clone size: .; V gene: TRBV12-3/TRBV12-4; D gene: .; CDR3 protein: CASSSSGGNTIYF; CDR3 DNA: TGTGCCAGCAGTTCAAGCGGGGGAAACACCATATATTTT
J gene: TRBJ2-5; clone size: .; V gene: TRBV15; D gene: TRBD2; CDR3 protein: CATSRATSGGAQETQYF; CDR3 DNA: TGTGCCACCAGCAGAGCTACTAGCGGGGGGGCCCAAGAGACCCAGTACTTC
J gene: TRBJ2-7; clone size: once; V gene: TRBV19; D gene: TRBD2; CDR3 protein: CASSIGLAGDVYEQYF; CDR3 DNA: TGTGCCAGTAGTATTGGCCTAGCGGGAGACGTCTACGAGCAGTACTTC
J gene: TRBJ2-1; clone size: .; V gene: TRBV30; D gene: TRBD2; CDR3 protein: CAWRGTSGSPFNEQFF; CDR3 DNA: TGTGCCTGGAGGGGGACTAGCGGGAGTCCGTTCAATGAGCAGTTCTTC
J gene: TRBJ1-2; clone size: .; V gene: TRBV6-1; D gene: .; CDR3 protein: CASSEYPGNYGYTF; CDR3 DNA: TGTGCCAGCAGTGAATATCCAGGGAACTATGGCTACACCTTC
J gene: TRBJ2-7; clone size: .; V gene: TRBV19; D gene: TRBD1; CDR3 protein: CASSIGDRSSYEQYF; CDR3 DNA: TGTGCCAGTAGTATAGGGGACAGGAGCTCCTACGAGCAGTACTTC
J gene: TRBJ1-5; clone size: few; V gene: TRBV5-8; D gene: .; CDR3 protein: CASSSPQGNQPQHF; CDR3 DNA: TGTGCCAGCAGCTCTCCTCAGGGCAATCAGCCCCAGCATTTT
J gene: TRBJ1-4; clone size: .; V gene: TRBV7-6; D gene: TRBD1; CDR3 protein: CASRSRQGSGEKLFF; CDR3 DNA: TGTGCCAGCAGATCACGACAGGGGTCGGGTGAAAAACTGTTTTTT